Sequencing of this T cell receptor (beta chain) was carried out in a study of response to subunit inactivated influenza vaccine (dated by TCRdb to the late 2010s). Background for the entire study: Deep quantitative profiling of the T cell receptor repertoire was used in the study to follow responses to a trivalent subunit inactivated influenza vaccine.

Results and caveats for the whole study, not just this receptor: It was suggested by the authors that each seasonal influenza vaccination may recruit only a limited number of new T cells.

V is cut back by 2 bases and J by 0 bases, with 5 bases in the junction unmatched. For CDR1 and CDR2, the germline V gene (reference sequence) lists SEHNR and FQNEAQ. Counted from cysteine to phenylalanine, this CDR3 has 16 amino acids. The entry retains the CDR3 DNA only, 48 bases that are in frame from base 1. Turning to this clonotype: Its recognized antigen is unknown. The record has no base qualities; no much larger clone is one base away.

Libraries were constructed by RT-PCR. TCRdb names Illumina HiSeq 2500 as the instrument used. The raw public data were reprocessed by TCRdb itself: fastp quality trimming at Q25, MiXCR clonotype calling, in-frame beta chains only. Each entry merges the rows of one CDR3 protein and shows their most common DNA and genes. The sample includes some 850,000 distinct CDR3 sequences, with about 18% observed a single time. The ten largest clones take up 11% of the sample. The chain joins TRBV7-9 to TRBJ2-3, with 7 middle bases fitting TRBD1. The sequence came from a man aged 50 to 60 who received an inactivated influenza vaccine. Donor details come from another sample of the same person, matched by shared clones. The input for sequencing was PBMCs from blood, taken 5 days after vaccination. CDR3 loop: CASSLTRDRSTDTQYF. DNA sequence: TGTGCCAGCAGCTTAACTAGGGACAGAAGCACAGATACGCAGTATTTT.